A single T cell receptor (beta chain) is shown here with its context. Its antigen is unknown. The record originates from a study of T cell repertoires and HLA-DP antigens. Clones were sequenced by immunoSEQ multiplex PCR, and TCRdb holds only the in-frame ones, with some missing. The sample contains around 90,000 clones, around nine tenths of which appear only once. The receptor comes from a man aged 50 to 59 in good health and CMV-seronegative. The source material was CD4+ T cells from PBMCs.

CDR3 in amino acids: CASSLSRGLAKVASYNEQFF. CDR3 DNA: TGTGCCAGCAGTTTATCGAGGGGACTAGCGAAAGTTGCCTCCTACAATGAGCAGTTCTTC. V and J are TRBV27 and TRBJ2-1, with 10 bases aligning to TRBD2. J was trimmed by 0 bases and V by 0 bases; bases with no gene match: 11. Germline CDR1 and CDR2: MNHEY and SMNVEV (reference sequence). This CDR3 region has 20 residues.